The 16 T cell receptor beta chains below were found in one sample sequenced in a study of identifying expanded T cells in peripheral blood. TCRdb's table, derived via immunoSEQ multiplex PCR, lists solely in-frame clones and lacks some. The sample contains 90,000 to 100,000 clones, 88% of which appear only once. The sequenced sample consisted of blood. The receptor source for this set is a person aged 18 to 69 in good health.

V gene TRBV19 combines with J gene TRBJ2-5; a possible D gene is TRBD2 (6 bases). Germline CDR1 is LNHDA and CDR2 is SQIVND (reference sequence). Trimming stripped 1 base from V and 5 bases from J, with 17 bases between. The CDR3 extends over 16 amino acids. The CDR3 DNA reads TGTGCCAGTAGTATAGTTAGCGGACCTAAGGGGGAGACCCAGTACTTC. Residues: CASSIVSGPKGETQYF. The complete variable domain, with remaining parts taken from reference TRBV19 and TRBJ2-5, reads DGGITQSPKYLFRKEGQNVTLSCEQNLNHDAMYWYRQDPGQGLRLIYYSQIVNDFQKGDIAEGYSVSREKKESFPLTVTSAQKNPTAFYLCASSIVSGPKGETQYFGPGTRLLVL.

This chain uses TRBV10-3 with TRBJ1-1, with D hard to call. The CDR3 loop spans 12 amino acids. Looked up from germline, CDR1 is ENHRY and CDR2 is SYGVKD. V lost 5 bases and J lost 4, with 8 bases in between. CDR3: CAISPGSTEAFF. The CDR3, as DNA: TGTGCCATCAGTCCTGGGAGCACTGAAGCTTTCTTT.

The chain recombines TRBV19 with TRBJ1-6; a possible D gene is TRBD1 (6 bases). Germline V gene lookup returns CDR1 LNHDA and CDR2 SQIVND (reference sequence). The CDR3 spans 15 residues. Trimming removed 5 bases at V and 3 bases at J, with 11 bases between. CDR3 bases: TGTGCCAGTAGTCTGACAGGAGACTATAATTCACCCCTCCACTTT. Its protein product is CASSLTGDYNSPLHF.

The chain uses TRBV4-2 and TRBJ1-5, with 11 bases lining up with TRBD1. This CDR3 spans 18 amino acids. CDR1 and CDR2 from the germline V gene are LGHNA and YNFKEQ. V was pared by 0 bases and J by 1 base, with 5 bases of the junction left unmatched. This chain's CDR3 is CASSQDRTGGGSNQPQHF. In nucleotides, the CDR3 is TGTGCCAGCAGCCAAGATAGGACAGGGGGCGGGAGCAATCAGCCCCAGCATTTT.

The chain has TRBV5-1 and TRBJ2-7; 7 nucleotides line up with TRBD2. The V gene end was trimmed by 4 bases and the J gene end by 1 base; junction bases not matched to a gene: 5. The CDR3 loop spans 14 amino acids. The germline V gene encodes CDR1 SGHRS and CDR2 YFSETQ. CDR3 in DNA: TGCGCCAGCAGCGTAACGGGGGGATCCTACGAGCAGTACTTC. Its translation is CASSVTGGSYEQYF.

The CDR3 spells CASSFDRFTYEQYF. CDR3 bases: TGTGCCAGCAGTTTCGACAGGTTTACCTACGAGCAGTACTTC. This chain connects TRBV6-5 to TRBJ2-7, with a possible D match to TRBD1 (6 bases). V lost 4 bases to trimming and J lost 2 bases, with 12 bases between them. Germline V gives CDR1 MNHEY, CDR2 SVGAGI. There are 14 residues in the CDR3.

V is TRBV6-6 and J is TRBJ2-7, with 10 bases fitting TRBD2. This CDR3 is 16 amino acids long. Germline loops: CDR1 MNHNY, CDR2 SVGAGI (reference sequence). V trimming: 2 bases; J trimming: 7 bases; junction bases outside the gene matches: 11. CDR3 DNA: TGTGCCAGCAGTTACGCTAGCGGGGGAGTTCCTGGAGAGCAGTACTTC. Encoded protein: CASSYASGGVPGEQYF.

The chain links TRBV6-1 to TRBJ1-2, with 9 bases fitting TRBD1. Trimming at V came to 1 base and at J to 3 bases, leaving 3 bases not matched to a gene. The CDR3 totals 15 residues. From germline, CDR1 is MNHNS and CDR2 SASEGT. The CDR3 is CASSEVQGADYGYTF. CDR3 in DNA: TGTGCCAGCAGTGAAGTACAGGGGGCAGACTATGGCTACACCTTC.

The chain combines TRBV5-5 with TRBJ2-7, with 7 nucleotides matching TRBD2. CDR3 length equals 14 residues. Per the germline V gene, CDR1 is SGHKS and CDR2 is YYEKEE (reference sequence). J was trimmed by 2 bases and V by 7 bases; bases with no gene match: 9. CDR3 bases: TGTGCCAGCGCTCGAGGAAGCGGGGCCTACGAGCAGTACTTC. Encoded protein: CASARGSGAYEQYF.

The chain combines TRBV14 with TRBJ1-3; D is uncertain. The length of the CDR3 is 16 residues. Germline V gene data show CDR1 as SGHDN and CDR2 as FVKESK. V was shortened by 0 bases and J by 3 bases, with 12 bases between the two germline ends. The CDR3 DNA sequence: TGTGCCAGCAGCCAAGAGAGCTGGGCGGATGGAAACACCATATATTTT. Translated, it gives CASSQESWADGNTIYF.

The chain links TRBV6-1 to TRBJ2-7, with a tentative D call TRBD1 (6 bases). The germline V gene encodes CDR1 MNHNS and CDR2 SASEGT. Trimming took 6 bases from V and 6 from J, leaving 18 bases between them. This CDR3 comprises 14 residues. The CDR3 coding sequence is TGTGCCAGCAGGAGGGACATGGCTATTCTCGAGCAGTACTTC. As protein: CASRRDMAILEQYF.

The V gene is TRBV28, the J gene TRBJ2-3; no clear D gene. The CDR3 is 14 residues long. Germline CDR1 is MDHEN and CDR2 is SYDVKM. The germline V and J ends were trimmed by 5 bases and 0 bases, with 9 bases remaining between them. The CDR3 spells CASSPRFSTDTQYF. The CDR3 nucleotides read TGTGCCAGCAGTCCACGTTTTAGCACAGATACGCAGTATTTT.

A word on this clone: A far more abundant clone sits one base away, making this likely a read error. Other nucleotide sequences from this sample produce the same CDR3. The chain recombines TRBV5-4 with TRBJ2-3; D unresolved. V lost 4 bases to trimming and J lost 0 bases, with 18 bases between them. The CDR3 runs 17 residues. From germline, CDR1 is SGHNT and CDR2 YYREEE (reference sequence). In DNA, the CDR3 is TGTGCCAGCAGCCAAGATTTGGGCAGTCCTAGCACAGATACGCAGTATTTT. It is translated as CASSQDLGSPSTDTQYF.

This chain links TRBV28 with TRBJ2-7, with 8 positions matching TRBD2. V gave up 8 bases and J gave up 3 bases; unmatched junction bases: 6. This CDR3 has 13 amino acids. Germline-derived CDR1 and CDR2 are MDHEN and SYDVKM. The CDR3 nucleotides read TGTGCCAGCCAGCGGGGGCCGTTCTACGAGCAGTACTTC. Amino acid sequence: CASQRGPFYEQYF.

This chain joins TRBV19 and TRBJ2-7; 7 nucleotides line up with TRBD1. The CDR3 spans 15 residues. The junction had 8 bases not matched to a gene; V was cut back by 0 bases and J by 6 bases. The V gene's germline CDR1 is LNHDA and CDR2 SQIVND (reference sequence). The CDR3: CASSIDHTGAGEQYF. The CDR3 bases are TGTGCCAGTAGTATAGACCACACAGGGGCGGGCGAGCAGTACTTC.

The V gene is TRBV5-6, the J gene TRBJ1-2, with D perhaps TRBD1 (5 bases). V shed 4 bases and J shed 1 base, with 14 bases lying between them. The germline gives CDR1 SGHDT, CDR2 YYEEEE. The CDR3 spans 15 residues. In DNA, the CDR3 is TGTGCCAGCAGCCCCACGGGGACTAATAACTATGGCTACACCTTC. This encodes CASSPTGTNNYGYTF.